The T cell receptor beta chain under discussion was sequenced for a study of T cells after yellow fever vaccination. Study background: Where fractions had low cell numbers, libraries were prepared from them with the SMART-Seq v4 Ultra Low Input RNA kit.

UMIs and a universal primer site were added when TCR cDNA was made by 5'RACE template switching. From the 5' RACE reads, TCRdb called clonotypes with MiXCR, one entry per CDR3 protein. This repertoire shows over 110,000 distinct CDR3 sequences, 7.7% found once; its top ten account for about 0.73%. This clonotype has at least ten counts. CDR3 size: 14 residues. The V end lost 5 bases, the J end lost 4 bases, and 18 bases lay between the germline ends. CDR1 DFQATT and CDR2 SNEGSKA come from the germline V gene (reference sequence). The chain joins TRBV20-1 to TRBJ2-7; TRBD1 might be the D (6 bases). The sequence derives from a man aged 30 to 45 who received the YFV17D yellow fever vaccine. Specimen: CD4+ T cells sorted from PBMCs, collected 5 days after the yellow fever booster vaccination. CDR3 loop: CSAGPPGQGYEQYF. The CDR3 coding sequence is TGCAGTGCTGGACCCCCGGGGCAGGGGTACGAGCAGTACTTC.